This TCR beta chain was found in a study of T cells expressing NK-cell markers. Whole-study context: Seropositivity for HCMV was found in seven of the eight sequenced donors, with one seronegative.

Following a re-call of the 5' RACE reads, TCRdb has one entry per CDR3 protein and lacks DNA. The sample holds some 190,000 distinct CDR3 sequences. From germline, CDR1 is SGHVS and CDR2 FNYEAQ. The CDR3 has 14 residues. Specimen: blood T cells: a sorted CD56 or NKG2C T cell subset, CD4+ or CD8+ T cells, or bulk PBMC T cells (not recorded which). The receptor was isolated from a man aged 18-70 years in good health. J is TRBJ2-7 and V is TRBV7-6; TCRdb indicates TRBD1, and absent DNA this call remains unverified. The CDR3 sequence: CASSLDPGSYEQYF. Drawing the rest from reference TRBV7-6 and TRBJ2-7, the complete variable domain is GAGVSQSPRYKVTKRGQDVALRCDPISGHVSLYWYRQALGQGPEFLTYFNYEAQQDKSGLPNDRFSAERPEGSISTLTIQRTEQRDSAMYRCASSLDPGSYEQYFGPGTRLTVT.